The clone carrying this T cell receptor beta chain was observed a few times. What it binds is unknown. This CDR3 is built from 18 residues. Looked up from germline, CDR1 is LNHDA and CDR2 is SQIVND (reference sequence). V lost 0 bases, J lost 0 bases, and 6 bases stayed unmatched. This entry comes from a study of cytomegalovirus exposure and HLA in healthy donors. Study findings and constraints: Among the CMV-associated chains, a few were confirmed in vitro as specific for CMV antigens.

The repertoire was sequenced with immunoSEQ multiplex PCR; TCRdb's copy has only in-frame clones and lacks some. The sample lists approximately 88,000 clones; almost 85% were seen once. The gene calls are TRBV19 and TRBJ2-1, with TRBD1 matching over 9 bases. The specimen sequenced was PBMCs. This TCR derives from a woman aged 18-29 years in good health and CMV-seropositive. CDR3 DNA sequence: TGTGCCAGTAGTATAGAGGGACAGGGAACCTTCTCCTACAATGAGCAGTTCTTC. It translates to CASSIEGQGTFSYNEQFF.